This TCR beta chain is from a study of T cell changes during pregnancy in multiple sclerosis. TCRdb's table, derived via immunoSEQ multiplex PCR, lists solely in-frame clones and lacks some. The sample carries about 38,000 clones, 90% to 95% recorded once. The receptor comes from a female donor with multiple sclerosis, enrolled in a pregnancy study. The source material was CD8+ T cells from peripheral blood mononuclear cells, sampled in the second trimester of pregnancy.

CDR3 sequence reads: CVSRELMNTEAFF. DNA for the CDR3: TGCGTGTCCCGCGAACTCATGAACACTGAAGCTTTCTTT. J is TRBJ1-1 and V is TRBV29-1; D is undetermined. CDR1 and CDR2 from the germline V gene are SQVTM and ANQGSEA. This CDR3 is 13 amino acids long.